What follows are 13 T cell receptor beta chains derived from one specimen sequenced in a study of blood T cell repertoires in COVID-19. The assay was immunoSEQ multiplex PCR, and TCRdb's table has in-frame clones only and misses some. This sample has some 340,000 clones, with approximately 91% found just once. Sequenced material: PBMCs or T cells enriched from blood (not recorded which). Receptors were obtained from a woman aged 30 to 39 who had been exposed to COVID-19.

V is TRBV7-9 and J is TRBJ1-2; 7 positions match TRBD1. The trim removed 2 bases at V and 7 bases at J, leaving 13 bases unmatched. Germline assignment: CDR1 SEHNR and CDR2 FQNEAQ (reference sequence). The CDR3 extends over 16 amino acids. CDR3 residues: CASSLFSWQGDPGYTF. CDR3 sequence (DNA): TGTGCCAGCAGCTTATTTTCATGGCAGGGGGACCCTGGCTACACCTTC.

The V and J genes are TRBV18 and TRBJ1-1; unclear D gene. The V end lost 8 bases, the J end lost 4 bases, and 17 bases lay between the germline ends. Germline loops: CDR1 KGHSH, CDR2 LQKENI. This CDR3 comprises 14 residues. The CDR3 spells CASVGLLGGTEAFF. The CDR3 DNA reads TGTGCCAGCGTTGGACTCCTAGGAGGCACTGAAGCTTTCTTT.

J is TRBJ2-7 and V is TRBV5-1, with D maybe TRBD1 (5 bases). V lost 3 bases and J 2 bases, leaving 9 bases between the germline ends. This CDR3 spans 13 amino acids. Germline assignment: CDR1 SGHRS and CDR2 YFSETQ. CDR3 protein: CASSYDSTYEQYF. DNA of the CDR3: TGCGCCAGCAGCTACGACAGTACCTACGAGCAGTACTTC.

The gene calls are TRBV7-8 and TRBJ2-7, with TRBD2 matching over 9 bases. Unmatched junction bases numbered 5, after V lost 2 bases and J lost 0 bases. In germline, CDR1 is SGHVS, CDR2 FQNEAQ. This CDR3 region has 16 residues. CDR3 DNA sequence: TGTGCCAGCAGCTTAAGAGCGGGGGGCACCTCCTACGAGCAGTACTTC. Amino acids: CASSLRAGGTSYEQYF.

The CDR3 region has the DNA TGTGCCAGCAGCCCCCGGACAGGGAGGACCTATGGCTACACCTTC. Translating it yields CASSPRTGRTYGYTF. The gene calls are TRBV11-1 and TRBJ1-2; TRBD1 matches 8 bases. The CDR3 contains 15 residues. Germline CDR1 is SGHAT and CDR2 is FQDESV (reference sequence). V shed 5 bases, J shed 4 bases, and the junction held 9 bases outside the gene matches.

The chain is built from TRBV10-3 and TRBJ2-5; D gene ambiguous. V was trimmed by 3 bases and J by 5 bases, leaving 4 bases between them. The CDR3 has 11 amino acids. Germline CDR1 and CDR2: ENHRY and SYGVKD. The CDR3 DNA follows: TGTGCCATCAGTGACGTGGAGACCCAGTACTTC. Translation: CAISDVETQYF.

The genes are TRBV7-9 and TRBJ1-1; D possibly corresponds to TRBD1 (6 bases). The CDR3 covers 14 residues. Germline CDR1 SEHNR, CDR2 FQNEAQ (reference sequence). The germline V and J ends were trimmed by 6 bases and 5 bases, with 16 bases remaining between them. As DNA, the CDR3 is TGTGCCAGCAGACGATACAGGGAGAGTACTGAAGCTTTCTTT. Translated, it gives CASRRYRESTEAFF.

The table lists this clone with a count of one. The genes are TRBV12-3 or TRBV12-4 and TRBJ1-1; TRBD1 might be the D (6 bases). This CDR3 spans 12 amino acids. V lost 6 bases and J lost 10, with 15 bases in between. CDR3 protein: CASRAWTEGAFF. In DNA, the CDR3 is TGTGCCAGCAGGGCATGGACAGAGGGAGCTTTCTTT.

The chain couples TRBV4-1 to TRBJ1-4, with no clear D. The V end was cut by 1 base, the J end by 10 bases, with 22 bases between. The CDR3 is 17 residues long. Germline V lookup: CDR1 MGHRA, CDR2 YSYEKL. The DNA of the CDR3 is TGCGCCAGCAGCCAAGGGTTTGGGTCTGTGGGAGGTGGAAAACTGTTTTTT. Its protein is CASSQGFGSVGGGKLFF.

This clone was detected only once. The chain recombines TRBV18 with TRBJ2-1; 13 bases are a match to TRBD2. The CDR3 consists of 16 residues. Looked up from germline, CDR1 is KGHSH and CDR2 is LQKENI. The V gene end was trimmed by 2 bases and the J gene end by 9 bases; junction bases not matched to a gene: 7. The CDR3 reads CASSPGTSGGAFEQFF. The CDR3 nucleotides are TGTGCCAGCTCACCAGGCACTAGCGGGGGGGCCTTTGAGCAGTTCTTC.

V usage is TRBV12-3 or TRBV12-4 and J usage is TRBJ1-1; a possible D gene is TRBD1 (5 bases). Trimming took 10 bases from V and 4 from J, leaving 13 bases between them. CDR3 length: 12 residues. CDR3 bases: TGTGCCACCCGGTCGGGGGGCACTGAAGCTTTCTTT. Its translation is CATRSGGTEAFF.

The chain couples TRBV27 to TRBJ1-4; D is possibly TRBD1 (5 bases). Germline loops: CDR1 MNHEY, CDR2 SMNVEV (reference sequence). V shed 4 bases and J shed 8 bases, with 17 bases lying between them. The CDR3 contains 15 residues. CDR3 nucleotide sequence: TGTGCCAGCAGTTCAGTTGGGGCTGGTTGGGAAAAACTGTTTTTT. This translates into CASSSVGAGWEKLFF.

The J gene is TRBJ2-1, the V gene TRBV24-1; maybe TRBD1 (5 bases). V gave up 3 bases and J gave up 12 bases, with 20 bases separating them. This CDR3 has 15 amino acids. The germline gives CDR1 KGHDR, CDR2 SFDVKD. The CDR3: CATSDHRRPEATQFF. The CDR3 bases are TGTGCCACCAGTGATCACAGGCGCCCTGAAGCTACGCAGTTCTTC.